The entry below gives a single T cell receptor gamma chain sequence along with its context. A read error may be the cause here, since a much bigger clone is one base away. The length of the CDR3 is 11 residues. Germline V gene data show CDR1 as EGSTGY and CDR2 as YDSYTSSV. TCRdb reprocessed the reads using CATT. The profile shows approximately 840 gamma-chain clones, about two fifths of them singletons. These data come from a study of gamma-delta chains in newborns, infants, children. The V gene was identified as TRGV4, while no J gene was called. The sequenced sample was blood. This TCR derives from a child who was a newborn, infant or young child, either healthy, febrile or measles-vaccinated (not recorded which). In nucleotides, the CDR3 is TGTGCCACCTGGGATGGGGGTAAGAAACTCTTC. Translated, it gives CATWDGGKKLF.